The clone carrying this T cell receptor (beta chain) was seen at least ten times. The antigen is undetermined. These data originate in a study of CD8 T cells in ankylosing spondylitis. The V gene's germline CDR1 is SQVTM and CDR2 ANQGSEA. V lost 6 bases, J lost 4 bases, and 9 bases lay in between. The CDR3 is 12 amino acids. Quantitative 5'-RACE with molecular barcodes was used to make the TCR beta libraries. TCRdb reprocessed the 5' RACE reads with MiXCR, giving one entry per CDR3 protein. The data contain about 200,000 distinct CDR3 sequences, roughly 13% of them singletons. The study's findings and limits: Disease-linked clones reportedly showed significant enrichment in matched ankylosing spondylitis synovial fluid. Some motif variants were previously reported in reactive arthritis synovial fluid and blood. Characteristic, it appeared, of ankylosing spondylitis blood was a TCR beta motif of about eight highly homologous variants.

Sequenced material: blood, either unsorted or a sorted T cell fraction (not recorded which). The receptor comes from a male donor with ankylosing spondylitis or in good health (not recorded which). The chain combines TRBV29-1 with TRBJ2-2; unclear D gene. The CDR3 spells CSVPRTTGELFF. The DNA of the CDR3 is TGCAGCGTCCCAAGAACCACCGGGGAGCTGTTTTTT.